The following is a TCR beta chain sequence with its context. Its target is not known. A read error may account for a junction end that differs from germline. MiXCR was run by TCRdb on the reads, yielding one entry per CDR3 protein. The sample shows 740,000 or so distinct CDR3 sequences, approximately 40% of them seen only once. The entry originates in a study of T cell repertoires in cytomegalovirus infection. Study context: Shared public TCR beta signatures pointed to both CMV infection and a matching HLA type.

Overall study results and limits: Cumulated frequencies of public TCR beta families served to identify carriers of CMV plus the relevant HLA.

Germline assignment: CDR1 MNHNY and CDR2 SVGAGI (reference sequence). This CDR3 is 15 amino acids long. This receptor was identified in a human donor in good health (CMV status not recorded). Some clones in this sample may be carry-over from other donors' samples. The rearrangement joins TRBV6-6 to TRBJ2-5; 10 bases match TRBD1. Specimen: PBMCs. Here the CDR3 reads CASNPGQGYIETQCF. CDR3 sequence (DNA): TGTGCCAGCAATCCGGGACAGGGGTATATCGAGACCCAGTGCTTC.